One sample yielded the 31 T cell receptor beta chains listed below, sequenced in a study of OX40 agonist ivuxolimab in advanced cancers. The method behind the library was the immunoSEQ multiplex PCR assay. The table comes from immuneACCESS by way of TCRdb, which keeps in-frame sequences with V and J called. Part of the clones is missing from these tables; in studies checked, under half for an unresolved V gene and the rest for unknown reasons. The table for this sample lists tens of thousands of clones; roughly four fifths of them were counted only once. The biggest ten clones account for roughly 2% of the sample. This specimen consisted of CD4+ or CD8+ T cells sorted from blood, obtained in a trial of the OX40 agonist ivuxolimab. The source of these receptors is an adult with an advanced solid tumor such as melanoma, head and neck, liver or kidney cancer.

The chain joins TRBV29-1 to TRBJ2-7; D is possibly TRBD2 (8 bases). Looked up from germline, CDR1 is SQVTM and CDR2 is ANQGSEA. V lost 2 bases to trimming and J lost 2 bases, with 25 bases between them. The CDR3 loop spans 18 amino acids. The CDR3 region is CSVERDSFFGLAAYEQYF. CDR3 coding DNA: TGCAGCGTTGAAAGGGACAGCTTCTTTGGACTAGCTGCCTACGAGCAGTACTTC.

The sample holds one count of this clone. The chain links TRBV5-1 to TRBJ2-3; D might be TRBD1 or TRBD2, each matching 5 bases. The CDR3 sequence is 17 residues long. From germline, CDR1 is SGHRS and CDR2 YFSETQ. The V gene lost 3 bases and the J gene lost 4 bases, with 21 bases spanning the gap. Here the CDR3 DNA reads TGCGCCAGCAGCTCCACCTTCACCGGGACCAGTGCAGATACGCAGTATTTT. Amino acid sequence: CASSSTFTGTSADTQYF.

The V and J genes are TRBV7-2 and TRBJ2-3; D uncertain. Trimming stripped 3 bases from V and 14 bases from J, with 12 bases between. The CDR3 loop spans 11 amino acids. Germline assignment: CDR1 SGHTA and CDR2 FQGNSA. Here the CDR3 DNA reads TGTGCCAGCAGCTTCCGAGCCATAGGGTATTTT. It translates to CASSFRAIGYF.

DNA for the CDR3: TGTGCCAGCAGCCCACGACCGGGACATCAAGAGACCCAGTACTTC. Protein: CASSPRPGHQETQYF. This chain uses TRBV14 with TRBJ2-5; possible D gene TRBD1, 6 bases. Trimming stripped 4 bases from V and 2 bases from J, with 14 bases between. The CDR3 loop spans 15 amino acids. Germline loops: CDR1 SGHDN, CDR2 FVKESK.

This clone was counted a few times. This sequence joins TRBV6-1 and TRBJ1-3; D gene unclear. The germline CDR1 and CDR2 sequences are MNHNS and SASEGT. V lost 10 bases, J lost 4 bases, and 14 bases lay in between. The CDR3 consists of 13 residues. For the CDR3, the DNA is TGTGCCACTAGGCTTCCGGGAGGAAACACCATATATTTT. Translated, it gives CATRLPGGNTIYF.

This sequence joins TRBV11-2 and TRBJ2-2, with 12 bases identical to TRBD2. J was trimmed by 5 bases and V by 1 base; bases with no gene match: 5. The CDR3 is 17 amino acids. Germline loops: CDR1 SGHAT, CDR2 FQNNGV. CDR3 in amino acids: CASSLGGLAGRTGELFF. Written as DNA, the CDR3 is TGTGCCAGCAGCTTAGGCGGACTAGCGGGGCGTACCGGGGAGCTGTTTTTT.

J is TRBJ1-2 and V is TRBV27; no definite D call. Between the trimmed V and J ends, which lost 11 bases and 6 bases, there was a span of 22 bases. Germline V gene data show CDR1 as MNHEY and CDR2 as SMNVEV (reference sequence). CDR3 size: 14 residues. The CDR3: CASKGVTRAHGYTF. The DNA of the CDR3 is TGTGCCTCAAAGGGCGTAACACGAGCTCATGGCTACACCTTC.

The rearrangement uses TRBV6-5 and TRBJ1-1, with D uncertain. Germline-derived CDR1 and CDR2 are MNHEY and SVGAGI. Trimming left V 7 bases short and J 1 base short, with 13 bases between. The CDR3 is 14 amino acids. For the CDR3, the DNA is TGTGCCAGCACCCTAAGACGGCAGAACACTGAAGCTTTCTTT. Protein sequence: CASTLRRQNTEAFF.

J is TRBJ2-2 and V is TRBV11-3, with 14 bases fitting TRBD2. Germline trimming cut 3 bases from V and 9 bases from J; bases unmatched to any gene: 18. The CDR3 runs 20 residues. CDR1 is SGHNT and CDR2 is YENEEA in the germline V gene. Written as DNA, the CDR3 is TGTGCCAGCAGCTTCGGGACTAGCGGGAGTTTAGTATCAGCTCGCAGGGAGCTGTTTTTT. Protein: CASSFGTSGSLVSARRELFF.

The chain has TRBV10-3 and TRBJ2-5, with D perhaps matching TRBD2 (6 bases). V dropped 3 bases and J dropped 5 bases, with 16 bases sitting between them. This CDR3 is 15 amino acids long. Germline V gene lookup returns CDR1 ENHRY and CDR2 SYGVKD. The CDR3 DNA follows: TGTGCCATCAGTGATAGGCGGGGCGACAAGGAGACCCAGTACTTC. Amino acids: CAISDRRGDKETQYF.

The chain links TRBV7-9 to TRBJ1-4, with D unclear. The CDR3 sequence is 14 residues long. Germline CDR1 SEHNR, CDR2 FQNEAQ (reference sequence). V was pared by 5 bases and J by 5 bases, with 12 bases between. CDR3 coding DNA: TGTGCCAGCAGCGCTGCAGAGATGAATGAAAAACTGTTTTTT. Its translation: CASSAAEMNEKLFF.

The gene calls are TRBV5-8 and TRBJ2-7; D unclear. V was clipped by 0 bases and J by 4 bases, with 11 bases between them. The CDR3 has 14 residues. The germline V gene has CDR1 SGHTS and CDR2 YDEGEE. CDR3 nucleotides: TGTGCCAGCAGCTTGGAGGACCCACCTTACGAGCAGTACTTC. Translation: CASSLEDPPYEQYF.

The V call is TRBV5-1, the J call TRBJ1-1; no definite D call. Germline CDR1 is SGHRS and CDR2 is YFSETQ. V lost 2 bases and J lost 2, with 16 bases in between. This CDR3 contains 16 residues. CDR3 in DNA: TGCGCCAGCAGCTTTGGTTTAACGGCAAAAAACACTGAAGCTTTCTTT. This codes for CASSFGLTAKNTEAFF.

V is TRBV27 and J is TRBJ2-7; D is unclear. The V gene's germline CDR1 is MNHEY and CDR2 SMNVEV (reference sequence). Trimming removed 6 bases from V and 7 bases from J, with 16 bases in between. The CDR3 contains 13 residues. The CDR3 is CASSPVAAREQYF. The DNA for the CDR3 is TGTGCCAGCAGCCCCGTGGCAGCTCGAGAGCAGTACTTC.

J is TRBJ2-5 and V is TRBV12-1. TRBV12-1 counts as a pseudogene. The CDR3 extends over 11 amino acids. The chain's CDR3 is CASSCQETQYF. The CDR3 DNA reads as TGTGCCAGCAGCTGCCAAGAGACCCAGTACTTC.

This CDR3 is CASSQILAGGGKNIQYF. The CDR3 DNA reads as TGCGCCAGCAGCCAAATACTGGCGGGAGGGGGCAAAAACATTCAGTACTTC. The chain combines TRBV4-1 with TRBJ2-4; the match to TRBD2 covers 9 bases. The trim removed 2 bases at V and 3 bases at J, leaving 8 bases unmatched. CDR1 and CDR2 (germline): MGHRA, YSYEKL. This CDR3 spans 17 amino acids.

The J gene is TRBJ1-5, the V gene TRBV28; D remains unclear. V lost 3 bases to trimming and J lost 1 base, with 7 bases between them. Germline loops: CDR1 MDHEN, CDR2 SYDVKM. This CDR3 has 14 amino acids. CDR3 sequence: CASSLSISNQPQHF. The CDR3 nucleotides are TGTGCCAGCAGTTTGAGTATCAGCAATCAGCCCCAGCATTTT.

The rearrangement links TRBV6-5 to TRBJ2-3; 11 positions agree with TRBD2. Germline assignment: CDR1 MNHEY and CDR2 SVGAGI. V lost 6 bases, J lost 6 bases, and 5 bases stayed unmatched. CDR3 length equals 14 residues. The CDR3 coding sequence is TGTGCCAGCAGAACTAGCGGGAGCCTCGATACGCAGTATTTT. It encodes CASRTSGSLDTQYF.

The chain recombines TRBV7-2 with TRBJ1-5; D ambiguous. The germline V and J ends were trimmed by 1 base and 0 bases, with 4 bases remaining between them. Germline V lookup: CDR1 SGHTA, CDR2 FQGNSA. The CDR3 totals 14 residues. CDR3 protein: CASSLVDSNQPQHF. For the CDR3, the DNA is TGTGCCAGCAGCTTAGTCGATAGCAATCAGCCCCAGCATTTT.

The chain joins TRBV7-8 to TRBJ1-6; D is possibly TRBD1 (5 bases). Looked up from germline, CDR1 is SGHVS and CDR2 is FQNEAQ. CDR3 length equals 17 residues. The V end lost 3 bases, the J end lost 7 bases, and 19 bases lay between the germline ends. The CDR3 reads CASSFSPSGGGNSPLHF. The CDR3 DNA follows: TGTGCCAGCAGCTTTTCCCCGTCGGGTGGGGGAAATTCACCCCTCCACTTT.

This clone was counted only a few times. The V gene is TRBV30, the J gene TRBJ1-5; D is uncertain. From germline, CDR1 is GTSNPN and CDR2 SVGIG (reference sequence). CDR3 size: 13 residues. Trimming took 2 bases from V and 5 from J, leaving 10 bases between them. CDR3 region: CAWSKQLDQPQHF. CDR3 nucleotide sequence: TGTGCCTGGAGTAAACAGCTAGATCAGCCCCAGCATTTT.

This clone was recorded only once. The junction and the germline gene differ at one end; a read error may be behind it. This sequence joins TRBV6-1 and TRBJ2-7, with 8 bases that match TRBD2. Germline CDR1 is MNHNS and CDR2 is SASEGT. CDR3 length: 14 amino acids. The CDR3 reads CATGGSLSYYGQYF. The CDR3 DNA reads TGTGCCACGGGAGGGTCTTTGTCTTACTACGGGCAGTACTTC.

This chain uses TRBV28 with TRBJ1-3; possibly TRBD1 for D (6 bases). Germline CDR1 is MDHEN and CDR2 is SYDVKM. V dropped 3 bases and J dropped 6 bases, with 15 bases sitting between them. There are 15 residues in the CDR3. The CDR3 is CASSLSVRGLNTIYF. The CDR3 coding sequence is TGTGCCAGCAGTTTGTCGGTCAGGGGACTAAACACCATATATTTT.

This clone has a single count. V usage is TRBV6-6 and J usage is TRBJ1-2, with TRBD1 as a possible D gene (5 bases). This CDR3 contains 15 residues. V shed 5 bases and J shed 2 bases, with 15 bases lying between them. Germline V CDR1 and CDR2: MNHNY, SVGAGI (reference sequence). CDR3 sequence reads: CASSQGLGENYGYTF. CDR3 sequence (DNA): TGTGCCAGCAGTCAGGGCCTCGGGGAGAACTATGGCTACACCTTC.

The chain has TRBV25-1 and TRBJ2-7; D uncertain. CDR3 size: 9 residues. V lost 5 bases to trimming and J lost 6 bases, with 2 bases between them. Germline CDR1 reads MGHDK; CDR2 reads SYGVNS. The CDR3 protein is CASSSEQYF. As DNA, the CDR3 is TGTGCCAGCAGTTCCGAGCAGTACTTC.

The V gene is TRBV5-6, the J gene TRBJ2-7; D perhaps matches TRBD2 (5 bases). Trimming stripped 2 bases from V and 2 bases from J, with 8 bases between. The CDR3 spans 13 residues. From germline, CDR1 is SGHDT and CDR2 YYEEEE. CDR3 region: CASSLPGTYEQYF. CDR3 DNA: TGTGCCAGCAGCTTACCGGGAACCTACGAGCAGTACTTC.

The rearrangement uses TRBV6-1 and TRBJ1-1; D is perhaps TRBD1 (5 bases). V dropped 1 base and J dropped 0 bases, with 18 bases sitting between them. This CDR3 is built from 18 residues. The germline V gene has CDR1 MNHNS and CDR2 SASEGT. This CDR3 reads CASSEEGALGKLNTEAFF. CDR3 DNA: TGTGCCAGCAGTGAAGAAGGGGCCTTGGGCAAGCTGAACACTGAAGCTTTCTTT.

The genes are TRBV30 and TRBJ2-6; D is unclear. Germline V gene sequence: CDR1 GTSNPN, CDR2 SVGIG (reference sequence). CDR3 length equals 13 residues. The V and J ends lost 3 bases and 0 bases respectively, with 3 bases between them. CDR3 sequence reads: CAWRNSGANVLTF. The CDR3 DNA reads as TGTGCCTGGAGGAACTCTGGGGCCAACGTCCTGACTTTC.

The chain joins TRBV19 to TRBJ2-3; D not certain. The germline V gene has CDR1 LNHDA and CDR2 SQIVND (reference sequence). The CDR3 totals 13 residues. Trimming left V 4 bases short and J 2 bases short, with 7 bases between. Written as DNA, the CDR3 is TGTGCCAGTAGTAGGGGAAACACAGATACGCAGTATTTT. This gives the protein CASSRGNTDTQYF.

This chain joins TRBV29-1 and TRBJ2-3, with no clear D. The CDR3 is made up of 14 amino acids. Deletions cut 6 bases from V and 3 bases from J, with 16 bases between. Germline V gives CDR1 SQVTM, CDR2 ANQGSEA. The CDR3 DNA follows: TGCAGCGTGCCTCCCACCGAAAGTACAGATACGCAGTATTTT. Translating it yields CSVPPTESTDTQYF.

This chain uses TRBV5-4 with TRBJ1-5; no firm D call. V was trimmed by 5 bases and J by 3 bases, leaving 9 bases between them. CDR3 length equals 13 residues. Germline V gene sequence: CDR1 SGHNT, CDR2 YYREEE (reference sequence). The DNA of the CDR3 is TGTGCCAGCAGTCGGGAGCTCAATCAGCCCCAGCATTTT. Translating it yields CASSRELNQPQHF.